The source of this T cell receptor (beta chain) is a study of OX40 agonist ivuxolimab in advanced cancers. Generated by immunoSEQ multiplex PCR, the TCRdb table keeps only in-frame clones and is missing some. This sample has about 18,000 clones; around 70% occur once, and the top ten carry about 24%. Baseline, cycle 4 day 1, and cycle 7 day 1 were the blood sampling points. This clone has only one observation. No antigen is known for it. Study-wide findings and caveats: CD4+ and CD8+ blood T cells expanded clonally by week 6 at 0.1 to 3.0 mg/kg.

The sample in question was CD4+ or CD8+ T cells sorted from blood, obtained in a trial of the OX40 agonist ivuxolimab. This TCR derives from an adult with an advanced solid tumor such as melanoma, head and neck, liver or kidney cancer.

DNA for the CDR3: TGCGCCAGCAGCCAAGATCGGGCCATCTCTGGAAACACCATATATTTT. Protein sequence: CASSQDRAISGNTIYF. The V gene is TRBV4-1, the J gene TRBJ1-3; no firm D call. Germline values: CDR1 MGHRA, CDR2 YSYEKL. The CDR3 runs 16 residues. V was trimmed by 0 bases and J by 0 bases, leaving 9 bases between them.